This T cell receptor beta chain was retrieved from a study of T cell responses to AZD1222 COVID-19 vaccine. Findings and limits, study-wide: Reportedly, nearly half of unique spike TCRs recognized epitopes outside B.1.351/B.1.1.7 mutations. The study found Spike-specific TCR breadth and depth rose after two AZD1222 doses. Females outnumbered males among donors, who were mostly white British; clonal diversity was possibly underestimated.

Repertoires were generated with immunoSEQ multiplex PCR, while TCRdb's copy carries only in-frame clones and drops some. The sample has roughly 260,000 clones; approximately 93% are singletons. In the case of this clone: The antigen is unknown.

This CDR3 spans 15 amino acids. The germline V and J ends were trimmed by 3 bases and 4 bases, with 17 bases remaining between them. Germline-derived CDR1 and CDR2 are SGHRS and YFSETQ. This specimen consisted of peripheral blood, obtained on day 0 of AZD1222 vaccination. This clonotype was sampled from an adult in good health. The gene calls are TRBV5-1 and TRBJ2-7, with D perhaps matching TRBD1 or TRBD2 (5 bases each). The CDR3 spells CASSSGAAGSYEQYF. DNA of the CDR3: TGCGCCAGCAGCTCCGGGGCGGCGGGCAGTTACGAGCAGTACTTC.